The source of this T cell receptor (beta chain) is a study of STAT5B mutations in CD4+ large granular lymphocyte leukemia. Sequenced by immunoSEQ multiplex PCR; TCRdb stores in-frame clones only, minus some. The table includes fewer than 3,500 clones, approximately 79% detected once. The V end lost 3 bases, the J end lost 1 base, and 3 bases lay between the germline ends. This CDR3 comprises 13 residues. Germline V CDR1 and CDR2: SEHNR, FQNEAQ (reference sequence). Sequenced material: PBMCs. The source of this sequence is a woman in her seventies with CD4+ T-cell large granular lymphocyte leukemia. This chain connects TRBV7-9 to TRBJ2-2, with D hard to call. The DNA of the CDR3 is TGTGCCAGCAGCTTTGGGAACACCGGGGAGCTGTTTTTT. This codes for CASSFGNTGELFF.